These 21 T cell receptor beta chains were all obtained from the same sample, sequenced in a study of sequential checkpoint blockade in melanoma. The repertoire was sequenced with immunoSEQ multiplex PCR; TCRdb's copy has only in-frame clones and lacks some. The table shows 10,000 to 15,000 clones, with about 61% occurring only once. Treatment specified: randomized to nivolumab then ipilimumab (arm A) or the reverse (arm B). The specimen was CD8+ T cells sorted from blood (inferred from file names), collected from a patient given nivolumab and ipilimumab in sequence. These receptors were taken from a human donor with melanoma.

To note about this clone: Other DNA sequences in the sample encode the same CDR3. V gene TRBV6-6 combines with J gene TRBJ1-1; D remains ambiguous. With 2 bases removed from V and 5 bases from J, the gap between germline ends came to 12 bases. This CDR3 has 14 residues. Germline V gene lookup returns CDR1 MNHNY and CDR2 SVGAGI (reference sequence). DNA of the CDR3: TGTGCCAGCAGTTACATCCCGGGAGGGACTGAAGCTTTCTTT. Its translation: CASSYIPGGTEAFF.

V gene TRBV6-1 combines with J gene TRBJ1-5, with D uncertain. The CDR3 runs 16 residues. Trimming shortened V by 2 bases and J by 5 bases, and 16 bases separated the two germline ends. Germline CDR1 MNHNS, CDR2 SASEGT. DNA for the CDR3: TGTGCCAGCAGTGAAACCCCCGCAAAACCGGATCAGCCCCAGCATTTT. Translating gives CASSETPAKPDQPQHF.

The chain recombines TRBV19 with TRBJ1-2, with D unresolved. The CDR3 consists of 14 residues. V gave up 1 base and J gave up 7 bases, with 13 bases separating them. CDR1 and CDR2 (germline): LNHDA, SQIVND (reference sequence). CDR3 sequence (DNA): TGTGCCAGTAGTATAGGAACTCCTACGCGTGGCTACACCTTC. It is translated as CASSIGTPTRGYTF.

The chain employs TRBV4-1 and TRBJ2-5; D possibly corresponds to TRBD2 (5 bases). The J call may not be correct, given that the DNA end is closer to TRBJ2-7. This CDR3 region has 14 residues. CDR1 MGHRA and CDR2 YSYEKL come from the germline V gene. The CDR3 DNA sequence: TGCGCCAGCAGCCAAGTCACGGGAATCTACGAGCAGTACTTC. Protein: CASSQVTGIYEQYF.

J is TRBJ1-5 and V is TRBV18, with a possible D match to TRBD1 (5 bases). The CDR3 contains 16 residues. V gave up 0 bases and J gave up 0 bases, with 9 bases separating them. CDR1 is KGHSH and CDR2 is LQKENI in the germline V gene. As DNA, the CDR3 is TGTGCCAGCTCACCACCGGGGGGGGTTAGCAATCAGCCCCAGCATTTT. Amino acid sequence: CASSPPGGVSNQPQHF. The variable domain in full, completed from reference TRBV18 and TRBJ1-5, reads NAGVMQNPRHLVRRRGQEARLRCSPMKGHSHVYWYRQLPEEGLKFMVYLQKENIIDESGMPKERFSAEFPKEGPSILRIQQVVRGDSAAYFCASSPPGGVSNQPQHFGDGTRLSIL.

The rearrangement links TRBV11-3 to TRBJ2-3; 11 bases are a match to TRBD2. CDR3 size: 16 residues. Trimming removed 5 bases from V and 2 bases from J; junction bases left unmatched: 6. The germline CDR1 and CDR2 sequences are SGHNT and YENEEA. CDR3 loop: CASSPGTSGITDTQYF. The CDR3 nucleotides are TGTGCCAGCAGCCCAGGGACTAGCGGCATCACAGATACGCAGTATTTT.

The chain carries TRBV10-3 and TRBJ1-4; D is undetermined. The CDR3 totals 16 residues. Trimming pared 0 bases from V and 8 bases from J, leaving 16 bases between. CDR1 ENHRY and CDR2 SYGVKD come from the germline V gene. Here the CDR3 reads CAISESIGFGEEKLFF. CDR3 nucleotides: TGTGCCATCAGTGAGTCGATAGGTTTCGGGGAAGAAAAACTGTTTTTT.

V gene TRBV12-5 combines with J gene TRBJ2-7; maybe TRBD2 (5 bases). The length of the CDR3 is 14 residues. Deletions cut 7 bases from V and 6 bases from J, with 19 bases between. CDR1 and CDR2 from the germline V gene are LGHNT and FRNRAP. CDR3: CASAPEVIEGEQYF. The CDR3 coding sequence is TGTGCTAGTGCTCCCGAGGTGATTGAGGGCGAGCAGTACTTC.

The chain links TRBV9 to TRBJ2-5; D perhaps matches TRBD2 (7 bases). From germline, CDR1 is SGDLS and CDR2 YYNGEE. Trimming took 2 bases from V and 5 from J, leaving 13 bases between them. CDR3 length equals 14 residues. CDR3 coding DNA: TGTGCCAGCAGCGTGGGGGGGCTGGTGGAGACCCAGTACTTC. Translating it yields CASSVGGLVETQYF.

This sequence joins TRBV6-1 and TRBJ2-7; 12 bases line up with TRBD2. The CDR3 is made up of 15 amino acids. Germline V gene sequence: CDR1 MNHNS, CDR2 SASEGT. V gave up 6 bases and J gave up 6 bases; unmatched junction bases: 9. The CDR3 loop is CASRALAGGGSEQYF. The CDR3 DNA reads TGTGCCAGCAGAGCGCTAGCGGGAGGGGGGTCCGAGCAGTACTTC.

This clone showed up just once. The chain combines TRBV30 with TRBJ2-5; 7 positions match TRBD1. V dropped 2 bases and J dropped 3; count of bases not matched to a gene: 6. Germline V gives CDR1 GTSNPN, CDR2 SVGIG (reference sequence). The CDR3 covers 14 residues. This CDR3 reads CAWSLRGRKETQYF. The CDR3 DNA follows: TGTGCCTGGAGTTTAAGGGGGCGGAAAGAGACCCAGTACTTC.

The V gene is TRBV7-9, the J gene TRBJ2-2; 8 bases match TRBD2. The CDR3 runs to 16 residues. V was pared by 5 bases and J by 4 bases, with 9 bases of the junction left unmatched. Germline CDR1 and CDR2: SEHNR and FQNEAQ (reference sequence). CDR3 bases: TGTGCCAGCAGCCGGGGGGGAGTGGCGGTCACCGGGGAGCTGTTTTTT. Translated: CASSRGGVAVTGELFF.

The chain recombines TRBV2 with TRBJ1-1; 9 bases match TRBD1. V shed 6 bases, J shed 3 bases, and the junction held 8 bases outside the gene matches. CDR1 and CDR2 (germline): SNHLY, FYNNEI. The CDR3 sequence is 15 residues long. The CDR3, as DNA: TGTGCCAGCAGCTCCCGACAGGGGGTGGACACTGAAGCTTTCTTT. Amino acid sequence: CASSSRQGVDTEAFF.

This sequence joins TRBV7-3 and TRBJ1-2; 7 bases agree with TRBD1. Germline V gene data show CDR1 as SGHTA and CDR2 as FQGTGA. J lost 7 bases, V lost 0 bases, and 8 bases had no gene match. The CDR3 spans 15 residues. The CDR3 sequence is CASSLTGDRATGYTF. Written as DNA, the CDR3 is TGTGCCAGCAGCTTAACAGGCGACAGGGCCACTGGCTACACCTTC. The variable domain in full, completed from reference TRBV7-3 and TRBJ1-2, reads GAGVSQTPSNKVTEKGKYVELRCDPISGHTALYWYRQSLGQGPEFLIYFQGTGAADDSGLPNDRFFAVRPEGSVSTLKIQRTERGDSAVYLCASSLTGDRATGYTFGSGTRLTVV.

The J gene is TRBJ1-2, the V gene TRBV19, with TRBD1 matching 7 bases. Germline CDR1 is LNHDA and CDR2 is SQIVND (reference sequence). The CDR3 runs 14 residues. The V gene end was trimmed by 3 bases and the J gene end by 2 bases; junction bases not matched to a gene: 3. The CDR3 protein is CASSIGTANYGYTF. The DNA of the CDR3 is TGTGCCAGTAGTATTGGGACAGCAAACTATGGCTACACCTTC.

This chain uses TRBV4-2 with TRBJ2-1; tentatively, D is TRBD2 (5 bases). The V gene lost 4 bases and the J gene lost 4 bases, with 20 bases spanning the gap. CDR1 and CDR2 from the germline V gene are LGHNA and YNFKEQ. The CDR3 is 17 amino acids. The CDR3 here is CASSLRELAPKYNEQFF. The DNA of the CDR3 is TGTGCCAGCAGCCTAAGGGAATTAGCGCCAAAATACAATGAGCAGTTCTTC.

This chain connects TRBV29-1 to TRBJ2-5; TRBD2 matches at 9 bases. With 2 bases clipped from V and 4 bases from J, the junction kept 2 bases outside the gene matches. Per germline, CDR1 SQVTM and CDR2 ANQGSEA. This CDR3 spans 13 amino acids. CDR3 sequence reads: CSVELGLAETQYF. DNA of the CDR3: TGCAGCGTTGAATTGGGACTAGCAGAGACCCAGTACTTC.

This clone was picked up a small number of times. CDR3: CASTTDRVPYEQYF. In nucleotides, the CDR3 is TGTGCCAGCACAACCGACAGGGTTCCCTACGAGCAGTACTTC. The chain joins TRBV6-5 to TRBJ2-7; 7 bases are shared with TRBD1. Germline V gene lookup returns CDR1 MNHEY and CDR2 SVGAGI. Trimming cost V 7 bases and J 2 bases; bases outside gene matches: 8. The CDR3 loop spans 14 amino acids.

V usage is TRBV5-4 and J usage is TRBJ2-7, with a weak D call TRBD2 (6 bases). The CDR3 runs 14 residues. The germline V gene has CDR1 SGHNT and CDR2 YYREEE (reference sequence). With 2 bases removed from V and 0 bases from J, the gap between germline ends came to 9 bases. CDR3 coding DNA: TGTGCCAGCAGCTTTGGTAGCGGCTCCTACGAGCAGTACTTC. Its protein is CASSFGSGSYEQYF. The variable domain in full, completed from reference TRBV5-4 and TRBJ2-7, reads ETGVTQSPTHLIKTRGQQVTLRCSSQSGHNTVSWYQQALGQGPQFIFQYYREEENGRGNFPPRFSGLQFPNYSSELNVNALELDDSALYLCASSFGSGSYEQYFGPGTRLTVT.

V and J are TRBV6-5 and TRBJ2-2; 8 nucleotides line up with TRBD1. Germline trimming cut 6 bases from V and 1 base from J; bases unmatched to any gene: 7. CDR1 is MNHEY and CDR2 is SVGAGI in the germline V gene. CDR3 size: 16 residues. The CDR3 DNA follows: TGTGCCAGCAGCTACGCCGGGACAGGGAACACCGGGGAGCTGTTTTTT. Protein sequence: CASSYAGTGNTGELFF.

The genes are TRBV30 and TRBJ1-1; D may be TRBD1 (6 bases). The CDR3 spans 13 residues. Germline values: CDR1 GTSNPN, CDR2 SVGIG (reference sequence). Trimming took off 3 bases at V and 4 bases at J, with 12 bases between the two ends. The CDR3 DNA follows: TGTGCCTGGAGGGGACATCTACTCACTGAAGCTTTCTTT. The encoded protein is CAWRGHLLTEAFF.